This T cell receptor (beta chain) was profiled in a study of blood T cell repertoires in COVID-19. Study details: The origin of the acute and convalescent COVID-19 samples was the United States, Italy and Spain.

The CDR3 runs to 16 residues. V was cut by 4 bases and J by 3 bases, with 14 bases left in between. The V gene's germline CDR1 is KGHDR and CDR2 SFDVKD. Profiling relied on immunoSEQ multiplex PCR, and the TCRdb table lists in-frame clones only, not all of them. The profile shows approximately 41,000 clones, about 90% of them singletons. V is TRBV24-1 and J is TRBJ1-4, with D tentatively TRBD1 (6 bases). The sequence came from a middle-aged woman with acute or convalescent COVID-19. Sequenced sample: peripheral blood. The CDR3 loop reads CATSDYTGSANEKLFF. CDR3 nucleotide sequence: TGTGCCACCAGTGACTACACAGGGTCGGCTAATGAAAAACTGTTTTTT.